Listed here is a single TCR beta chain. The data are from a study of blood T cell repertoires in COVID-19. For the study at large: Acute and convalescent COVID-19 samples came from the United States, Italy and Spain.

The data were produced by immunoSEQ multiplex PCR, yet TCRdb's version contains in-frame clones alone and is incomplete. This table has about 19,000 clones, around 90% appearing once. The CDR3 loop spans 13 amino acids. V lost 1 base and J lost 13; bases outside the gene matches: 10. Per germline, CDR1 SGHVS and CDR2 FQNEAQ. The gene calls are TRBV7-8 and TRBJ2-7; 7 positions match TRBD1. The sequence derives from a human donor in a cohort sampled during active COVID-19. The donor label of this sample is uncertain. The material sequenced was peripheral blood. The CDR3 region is CASSLGGTGTAYF. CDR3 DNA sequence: TGTGCCAGCAGCTTAGGGGGAACCGGGACAGCCTACTTC.